The TCR beta chain described here comes from a study of cytomegalovirus exposure and HLA in healthy donors. PCR was performed using 60 Vbeta and 13 Jbeta primers. TCRdb's table, derived via immunoSEQ multiplex PCR, lists solely in-frame clones and lacks some. The table has some 150,000 clones, around 80% seen once. About this clone itself: The antigen is undetermined.

V lost 3 bases and J lost 10, with 9 bases in between. Germline assignment: CDR1 ENHRY and CDR2 SYGVKD. This CDR3 has 11 amino acids. Overall study findings and caveats: The study flagged some 170 TCR beta chains as cytomegalovirus-associated. In a later analysis, several top co-occurrence clusters appeared linked to parvovirus B19, influenza, CMV and Epstein-Barr virus. Rarity characterized most TCR sequences, yet some public TCRs appeared in many donors.

The chain employs TRBV10-3 and TRBJ1-1, with D maybe TRBD1 (6 bases). The receptor comes from a female donor in good health and CMV-seronegative. Input material: PBMCs. DNA of the CDR3: TGTGCCATCAGTGATCAGGGGAGAGCTTTCTTT. Protein: CAISDQGRAFF.